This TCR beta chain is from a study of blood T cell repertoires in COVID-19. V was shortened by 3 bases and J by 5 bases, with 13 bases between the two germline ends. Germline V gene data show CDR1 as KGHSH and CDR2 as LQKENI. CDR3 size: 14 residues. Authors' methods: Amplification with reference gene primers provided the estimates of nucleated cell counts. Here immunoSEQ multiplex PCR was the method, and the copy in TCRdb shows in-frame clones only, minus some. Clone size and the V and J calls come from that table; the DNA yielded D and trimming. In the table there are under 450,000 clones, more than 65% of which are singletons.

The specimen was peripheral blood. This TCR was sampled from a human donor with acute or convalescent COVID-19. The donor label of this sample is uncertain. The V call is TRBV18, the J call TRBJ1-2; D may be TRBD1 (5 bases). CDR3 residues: CASSPLDSSYGYTF. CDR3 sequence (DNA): TGTGCCAGCTCACCCCTCGACAGCTCTTATGGCTACACCTTC.